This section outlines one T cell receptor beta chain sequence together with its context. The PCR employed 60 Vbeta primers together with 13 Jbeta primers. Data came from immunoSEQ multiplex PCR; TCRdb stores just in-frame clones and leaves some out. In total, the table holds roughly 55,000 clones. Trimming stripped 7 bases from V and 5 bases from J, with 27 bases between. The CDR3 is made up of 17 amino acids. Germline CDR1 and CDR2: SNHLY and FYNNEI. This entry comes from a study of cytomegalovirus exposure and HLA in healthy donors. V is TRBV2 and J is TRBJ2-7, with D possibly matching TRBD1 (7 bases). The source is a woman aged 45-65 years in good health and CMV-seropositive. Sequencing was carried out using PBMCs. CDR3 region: CASNRRTGAQGGHEQYF. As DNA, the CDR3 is TGTGCCAGCAATAGAAGGACAGGTGCCCAGGGGGGCCACGAGCAGTACTTC.